These T cell receptor beta chains were read from a single sample in a study of T-cell reconstitution after alpha-beta-depleted transplantation in children. TCRdb re-called the PCR reads through MiXCR, storing one row per CDR3 protein. Of roughly 180,000 distinct CDR3 sequences listed, around 10% were seen once; the top ten hold over 10%. Sequenced here: PBMCs, sampled before TCRalphabeta/CD19-depleted stem cell transplant. The receptors were gathered from a boy aged 2 to 9 with acute myeloid leukemia, due to receive a stem cell transplant. CDR3s include the opening cysteine and the closing phenylalanine or tryptophan. Fields, in order: J gene, V gene, CDR3 length, D gene, clone size, CDR3 DNA, CDR3 protein. A D gene is named only where the DNA matches it firmly. Not all rows give a size; the values are once, few, many and, for expanded clones, a class.

j_call: TRBJ2-7
v_call: TRBV7-2
cdr3_length: 13
d_call: NA
clone_size: many
cdr3_nt: TGTGCCAGCAGCTTAGGCTCCTACCTGGAGCAGTACTTC
cdr3_aa: CASSLGSYLEQYF

j_call: TRBJ1-5
v_call: TRBV6-1
cdr3_length: 17
d_call: NA
clone_size: many
cdr3_nt: TGTGCCAGCAGACCCCCGACCTGGCAAGGAAGAAGTCAGCCCCAGCATTTT
cdr3_aa: CASRPPTWQGRSQPQHF

j_call: TRBJ1-1
v_call: TRBV5-5
cdr3_length: 14
d_call: TRBD1
clone_size: many
cdr3_nt: TGTGCCAGCAACCAGGACAGGGCGAACACTGAAGCTTTCTTT
cdr3_aa: CASNQDRANTEAFF

j_call: TRBJ2-5
v_call: TRBV12-3/TRBV12-4
cdr3_length: 16
d_call: TRBD2
clone_size: many
cdr3_nt: TGTGCCAGCAGACTTGTAGCGGGAGTCACCCAAGAGACCCAGTACTTC
cdr3_aa: CASRLVAGVTQETQYF

j_call: TRBJ2-3
v_call: TRBV10-1
cdr3_length: 16
d_call: TRBD2
clone_size: many
cdr3_nt: TGCGCCAGCAGTGACTTAGCGGGGGGGCCTGGAGATACGCAGTATTTT
cdr3_aa: CASSDLAGGPGDTQYF

j_call: TRBJ2-2
v_call: TRBV20-1
cdr3_length: 13
d_call: TRBD2
clone_size: many
cdr3_nt: TGCAGTGCTAGAGCCCTAGCGGCCGGGGAGCTGTTTTTT
cdr3_aa: CSARALAAGELFF

j_call: TRBJ2-3
v_call: TRBV4-2
cdr3_length: 23
d_call: TRBD2
clone_size: many
cdr3_nt: TGTGCCAGCAGCCAGAGGGTGTTTCCGGGGCTAGCGGGGGGCTTGACTAGCACAGATACGCAGTATTTT
cdr3_aa: CASSQRVFPGLAGGLTSTDTQYF

j_call: TRBJ1-1
v_call: TRBV6-2/TRBV6-3
cdr3_length: 15
d_call: TRBD1
clone_size: many
cdr3_nt: TGTGCCAGCAGTCCGGTCGACAGGGGGGCCACTGAAGCTTTCTTT
cdr3_aa: CASSPVDRGATEAFF

j_call: TRBJ2-3
v_call: TRBV25-1
cdr3_length: 10
d_call: NA
clone_size: NA
cdr3_nt: TGTGCCAGCAGTGCCGATACGCAGTATTTT
cdr3_aa: CASSADTQYF

j_call: TRBJ1-2
v_call: TRBV29-1
cdr3_length: 12
d_call: NA
clone_size: NA
cdr3_nt: TGCAGCGTCGAGGGGCCGGTCTATGGCTACACCTTC
cdr3_aa: CSVEGPVYGYTF

j_call: TRBJ2-7
v_call: TRBV20-1
cdr3_length: 14
d_call: TRBD2
clone_size: many
cdr3_nt: TGCAGTGCGAACCTAGCGGGGTTTTCTTACGAGCAGTACTTC
cdr3_aa: CSANLAGFSYEQYF

j_call: TRBJ2-1
v_call: TRBV7-2
cdr3_length: 13
d_call: TRBD1
clone_size: many
cdr3_nt: TGTGCCAGCAGCTCCGACAGGGACAATGAGCAGTTCTTC
cdr3_aa: CASSSDRDNEQFF

j_call: TRBJ1-5
v_call: TRBV29-1
cdr3_length: 12
d_call: NA
clone_size: many
cdr3_nt: TGCAGCGTCGGGGGGGGGAATCAGCCCCAGCATTTT
cdr3_aa: CSVGGGNQPQHF

j_call: TRBJ2-1
v_call: TRBV28
cdr3_length: 14
d_call: TRBD2
clone_size: NA
cdr3_nt: TGTGCCACTAGCAGAAAGCGGGAGGTCAATGAGCAGTTCTTC
cdr3_aa: CATSRKREVNEQFF

j_call: TRBJ1-3
v_call: TRBV5-1
cdr3_length: 15
d_call: NA
clone_size: many
cdr3_nt: TGCGCCAGCAGCACCGACCCAAGCTCTGGAAACACCATATATTTT
cdr3_aa: CASSTDPSSGNTIYF

j_call: TRBJ2-1
v_call: TRBV12-3/TRBV12-4
cdr3_length: 17
d_call: NA
clone_size: NA
cdr3_nt: TGTGCCAGCAGTTTTTTCGGGGGTAAAAGCTCCTACAATGAGCAGTTCTTC
cdr3_aa: CASSFFGGKSSYNEQFF

j_call: TRBJ2-1
v_call: TRBV11-2
cdr3_length: 14
d_call: NA
clone_size: many
cdr3_nt: TGTGCCAGCAGCTTGGCTAGCGAAATCAATGAGCAGTTCTTC
cdr3_aa: CASSLASEINEQFF

j_call: TRBJ2-7
v_call: TRBV5-6
cdr3_length: 16
d_call: TRBD1
clone_size: many
cdr3_nt: TGTGCCAGCAGCTTGGTTGGGGACAGCAGGACCTACGAGCAGTACTTC
cdr3_aa: CASSLVGDSRTYEQYF

j_call: TRBJ2-7
v_call: TRBV29-1
cdr3_length: 14
d_call: TRBD2
clone_size: many
cdr3_nt: TGCAGCGTTACCGGGACTACCACCTCCTACGAGCAGTACTTC
cdr3_aa: CSVTGTTTSYEQYF

j_call: TRBJ2-5
v_call: TRBV20-1
cdr3_length: 12
d_call: NA
clone_size: NA
cdr3_nt: TGCAGTGCAAAAGGACACCAAGAGACCCAGTACTTC
cdr3_aa: CSAKGHQETQYF

j_call: TRBJ2-7
v_call: TRBV3-1
cdr3_length: 16
d_call: TRBD2
clone_size: many
cdr3_nt: TGTGCCAGCAGCCAAGATAATTACCTAGCGGGGGACGAGCAGTACTTC
cdr3_aa: CASSQDNYLAGDEQYF

j_call: TRBJ2-7
v_call: TRBV28
cdr3_length: 17
d_call: TRBD2
clone_size: many
cdr3_nt: TGTGCCAGCAGTTCCCCAACCACTACTAGCGGGGCCTACGAGCAGTACTTC
cdr3_aa: CASSSPTTTSGAYEQYF

j_call: TRBJ1-5
v_call: TRBV2
cdr3_length: 15
d_call: TRBD1
clone_size: many
cdr3_nt: TGTGCCAGCGGGGAGGGACAGGGTCCCAATCAGCCCCAGCATTTT
cdr3_aa: CASGEGQGPNQPQHF

j_call: TRBJ2-2
v_call: TRBV10-3
cdr3_length: 19
d_call: TRBD1
clone_size: few
cdr3_nt: TGTGCCATCAGTGAGTCCCGCCGAGACAGGGGACGAAACACCGGGGAGCTGTTTTTT
cdr3_aa: CAISESRRDRGRNTGELFF

j_call: TRBJ2-4
v_call: TRBV28
cdr3_length: 13
d_call: TRBD2
clone_size: many
cdr3_nt: TGTGCCAGCAGGCCGGGGGGGGAAAACATTCAGTACTTC
cdr3_aa: CASRPGGENIQYF

j_call: TRBJ1-5
v_call: TRBV5-6
cdr3_length: 15
d_call: NA
clone_size: many
cdr3_nt: TGTGCCAGCAGCTTCGGGACGGGGGATTATCAGCCCCAGCATTTT
cdr3_aa: CASSFGTGDYQPQHF

j_call: TRBJ2-7
v_call: TRBV18
cdr3_length: 15
d_call: NA
clone_size: many
cdr3_nt: TGTGCCAGCTCACTGCAAGGGTCGGGGGCCGACGAGCAGTACTTC
cdr3_aa: CASSLQGSGADEQYF

j_call: TRBJ1-5
v_call: TRBV10-3
cdr3_length: 19
d_call: TRBD1
clone_size: many
cdr3_nt: TGTGCCATCAGTGAGTCGAGAGGGGGCGCGGGGTATAGCAATCAGCCCCAGCATTTT
cdr3_aa: CAISESRGGAGYSNQPQHF

j_call: TRBJ2-1
v_call: TRBV24-1
cdr3_length: 16
d_call: NA
clone_size: many
cdr3_nt: TGTGCCACCAGTGATTACGGGGGAGGAGGATACAATGAGCAGTTCTTC
cdr3_aa: CATSDYGGGGYNEQFF

j_call: TRBJ2-1
v_call: TRBV28
cdr3_length: 15
d_call: NA
clone_size: many
cdr3_nt: TGTGCCAGCAGTTTGTCTAGCGCGCCCTCCAATGAGCAGTTCTTC
cdr3_aa: CASSLSSAPSNEQFF

j_call: TRBJ1-1
v_call: TRBV20-1
cdr3_length: 13
d_call: NA
clone_size: many
cdr3_nt: TGCAGTGCTAGACCGGACCTGAACACTGAAGCTTTCTTT
cdr3_aa: CSARPDLNTEAFF

j_call: TRBJ1-5
v_call: TRBV7-8
cdr3_length: 13
d_call: NA
clone_size: many
cdr3_nt: TGTGCCAGCAGCTTAGTATTAGATCAGCCCCAGCATTTT
cdr3_aa: CASSLVLDQPQHF

j_call: TRBJ1-4
v_call: TRBV9
cdr3_length: 15
d_call: NA
clone_size: many
cdr3_nt: TGTGCCAGCAGCGTAGGTCGGGGCCCTAATGAAAAACTGTTTTTT
cdr3_aa: CASSVGRGPNEKLFF

j_call: TRBJ2-7
v_call: TRBV3-1
cdr3_length: 16
d_call: NA
clone_size: many
cdr3_nt: TGTGCCAGCAGCCTCCAGGCGGGCGGATACTCCTACGAGCAGTACTTC
cdr3_aa: CASSLQAGGYSYEQYF

j_call: TRBJ1-1
v_call: TRBV7-9
cdr3_length: 17
d_call: TRBD1
clone_size: many
cdr3_nt: TGTGCCAGCAGGCACACGCTGGTAAGGGGGCAGGACACTGAAGCTTTCTTT
cdr3_aa: CASRHTLVRGQDTEAFF

j_call: TRBJ2-7
v_call: TRBV20-1
cdr3_length: 13
d_call: NA
clone_size: many
cdr3_nt: TGCAGTGCTAGGCCGGGACTCCAATACGAGCAGTACTTC
cdr3_aa: CSARPGLQYEQYF

j_call: TRBJ2-3
v_call: TRBV18
cdr3_length: 15
d_call: TRBD1
clone_size: many
cdr3_nt: TGTGCCAGCTCACCTAGGACAGGGGTGACAGATACGCAGTATTTT
cdr3_aa: CASSPRTGVTDTQYF

j_call: TRBJ2-2
v_call: TRBV12-3/TRBV12-4
cdr3_length: 15
d_call: NA
clone_size: many
cdr3_nt: TGTGCCAGCAGTTCGGGCGGTTCGAACACCGGGGAGCTGTTTTTT
cdr3_aa: CASSSGGSNTGELFF

j_call: TRBJ2-1
v_call: TRBV12-3/TRBV12-4
cdr3_length: 17
d_call: NA
clone_size: many
cdr3_nt: TGTGCCAGCAGTTTTTGGTCCCGCGGGAAGGCTCCCAATGAGCAGTTCTTC
cdr3_aa: CASSFWSRGKAPNEQFF

j_call: TRBJ1-2
v_call: TRBV3-1
cdr3_length: 15
d_call: TRBD1
clone_size: many
cdr3_nt: TGTGCCAGCAGCCCCAGTGACAGGGGCCTCTATGGCTACACCTTC
cdr3_aa: CASSPSDRGLYGYTF

j_call: TRBJ1-2
v_call: TRBV7-3
cdr3_length: 13
d_call: NA
clone_size: many
cdr3_nt: TGTGCCAGCAGACCAGACGGATCCTATGGCTACACCTTC
cdr3_aa: CASRPDGSYGYTF